This T cell receptor (beta chain) emerged from a study of graft-versus-host responses after intestinal transplantation. Study background: Transplants given to recipients were multivisceral, liver-intestinal, or isolated intestinal. Tacrolimus plus steroids were given to all recipients for about 3 years, preceded by anti-thymocyte globulin induction.

As regards this clone: Antigen unknown.

Trimming cost V 4 bases and J 0 bases, with 6 bases left between them. CDR3 length: 13 amino acids. Germline-derived CDR1 and CDR2 are MNHEY and SMNVEV (reference sequence). The method was immunoSEQ multiplex PCR; TCRdb's version includes in-frame clones alone and lacks a portion of them. The table shows fewer than 130,000 clones, with 93% occurring only once. The sequence derives from a human donor who received an intestinal transplant. The V and J genes are TRBV27 and TRBJ1-1; D is unclear. Sequencing used unstimulated CD8+ T cells sorted from spleen or lymph node cells, obtained before intestinal transplant. CDR3 sequence (DNA): TGTGCCAGCAGTTCAACAGTGAACACTGAAGCTTTCTTT. This translates into CASSSTVNTEAFF.